This paragraph reports one T cell receptor (beta chain). This record belongs to a study of blood T cell repertoires in COVID-19. For the study at large: COVID-19 samples collected from the United States, Italy and Spain covered acute and convalescent phases.

In the original processing: Counts of nucleated cells, estimated from reference gene primer amplification, were obtained. Data came from immunoSEQ multiplex PCR; TCRdb stores just in-frame clones and leaves some out. V, J and clone size derive from that table, while D and trimming were established from the DNA sequence. This repertoire shows about 100,000 clones, more than 85% found once; its top ten account for about 1%. Germline V gives CDR1 SQVTM, CDR2 ANQGSEA. This CDR3 comprises 12 residues. The J segment lost 8 bases and the V segment lost 6 bases, leaving 6 bases of the junction unmatched. The specimen was peripheral blood. The rearrangement uses TRBV29-1 and TRBJ1-4, with 7 positions matching TRBD1. The TCR comes from a man aged 55 to 70 with acute or convalescent COVID-19. CDR3 residues: CSVGQVGEKLFF. CDR3 DNA sequence: TGCAGCGTCGGACAGGTGGGAGAAAAACTGTTTTTT.